This T cell receptor beta chain was found in a study of vaccination effects on CD4 cells after COVID-19. Here immunoSEQ multiplex PCR was the method, and the copy in TCRdb shows in-frame clones only, minus some. The data show about 68,000 clones, 80% seen once. Trimming cost V 5 bases and J 2 bases; bases outside gene matches: 5. Germline CDR1 and CDR2: SGHTA and FQGNSA. This CDR3 region has 14 residues. As regards this clone: Its matching antigen is unknown.

Before any sequencing was done, the ViraFEST assay used viral peptide pools to expand antigen-specific CD4+ T cells. Researchers isolated CD4+ T cells once less than 13 days of culture had elapsed. Vaccinees lacked prior SARS-CoV-2 infection and tested negative for nucleocapsid antibodies. Each well held 2 million to 2.5 million PBMC cultured with 7.5 to 10 ug/ml peptides and around 11 IU/ml IL-2. Sample: CD4+ T cells from PBMCs cultured with SARS-CoV-2 spike peptides, taken before COVID-19 vaccination. The source is a human donor who received a COVID-19 vaccine. The chain recombines TRBV7-2 with TRBJ1-2; 7 nucleotides agree with TRBD1. The CDR3 DNA sequence: TGTGCCAGCAGCCTATACAGGGGCAACTATGGCTACACCTTC. Residues: CASSLYRGNYGYTF.